A selection of T cell receptor beta chains follows, all from one sample in a study of T cell responses to AZD1222 COVID-19 vaccine. Some clones are missing from TCRdb's copy, which holds only in-frame ones; the method was immunoSEQ multiplex PCR. This sample has more than 110,000 clones, with 92% found just once. The sequenced sample was peripheral blood, obtained on day 0 of AZD1222 vaccination. The source of these receptors is an adult in good health. Both conserved end residues are trimmed from each CDR3. Clone size is shown for a subset of rows, as once, few, many or a class of expanded clone.

V gene	clone size	J gene	CDR3 protein
TRBV7-9	NA	TRBJ2-7	ASSLDIMVYEQY
TRBV11-2	NA	TRBJ2-7	ASSPGTGTYEQY
TRBV27	NA	TRBJ1-5	ASRDRAGVRHQPQH
TRBV21-1	NA	TRBJ2-1	ASSKGSRAATHEQF
TRBV27	NA	TRBJ1-2	ASSPGPNYGYT
TRBV3-1/TRBV3-2	NA	TRBJ1-6	ASSPKIGDFLPLH
TRBV11-2	NA	TRBJ1-1	ASSLEQVVGNTEAF
TRBV7-8	NA	TRBJ1-1	ASSLGGRGGTEAF
TRBV18	NA	TRBJ2-7	ASSPRLSQPTREQY
TRBV19	NA	TRBJ2-1	ASAGERLGYNEQF
TRBV7-2	NA	TRBJ2-7	ASSLTGTSPYEQY
TRBV5-1	NA	TRBJ1-1	ASSVARSFGSSTEAF
TRBV5-1	NA	TRBJ1-3	ASSLRTPGQAETSGNTIY
TRBV5-4	NA	TRBJ1-5	ASSLGGDAHQPQH
TRBV14	few	TRBJ2-3	ASSQGVGGGYRTDTQY
TRBV5-4	NA	TRBJ1-1	ASSSQGTEAF
TRBV2	NA	TRBJ2-2	ASSGGFGELF
TRBV3-1/TRBV3-2	NA	TRBJ2-1	ASSQFPGTSGSGRNEQF
TRBV9	NA	TRBJ2-3	ASSATGTSGRVDTQY
TRBV5-6	NA	TRBJ1-3	ASSFWSFSGNTIY
TRBV28	NA	TRBJ1-1	ASSFGGVITEAF
TRBV3-1/TRBV3-2	NA	TRBJ2-7	ASSQVGGPYEQY
TRBV5-1	NA	TRBJ1-2	ASSEGIYGYT
TRBV14	once	TRBJ2-1	ASSDPGTSGSNEQF
TRBV28	NA	TRBJ1-5	ASSLGGQPQH
TRBV3-1/TRBV3-2	NA	TRBJ2-5	ASNIKVGSRETQY
TRBV28	NA	TRBJ1-5	ASSLPLTGGGGNQPQH
TRBV6-6	NA	TRBJ2-1	ASSPGTRAGTGSSYNEQF
TRBV28	once	TRBJ2-7	ASSQGVYEQY
TRBV28	NA	TRBJ2-3	ASSRTSGATDTQY
TRBV5-6	once	TRBJ1-3	ASSLEDRGGNTIY
TRBV30	NA	TRBJ1-1	AWSVYPIQAVNTEAF
TRBV3-1/TRBV3-2	NA	TRBJ2-1	ASSQGLAGNEQF
TRBV6-1	NA	TRBJ1-6	ASSEMSSYNSPLH
TRBV5-1	NA	TRBJ1-6	ASSLARGQHSPLH
TRBV7-3	NA	TRBJ2-5	ASSLRGLAGVGETQY
TRBV10-1	NA	TRBJ2-5	ASSGLAGGRETQY
TRBV11-3	NA	TRBJ2-2	ASSLGRNAGELF
TRBV7-2	NA	TRBJ2-7	ASSLVVAGGRNYEQY
TRBV27	NA	TRBJ2-2	ASSPSARELF